Each of the 25 T cell receptor beta chains below was sequenced from the same sample in a study of CD8+CD57+ T cells in acquired aplastic anemia. Only patients with CD8+CD57+ cell expansion on flow cytometry were chosen for sequencing. Investigators profiled TCR beta VDJ and CDR3 from genomic DNA template. A single record per CDR3 protein comes from TCRdb applying MiXCR to the reads. The profile covers 150,000 or so distinct CDR3 sequences, with less than 50% appearing a single time and 3.2% taken by the ten largest. Sequenced material: sorted CD4+, CD8+, or CD8+CD57+ T cells (not recorded which) from PBMCs. Receptors were obtained from a human donor with aplastic anemia.

Remarks on this clonotype: Germline and junction disagree at one end, which may indicate a read error. CDR3: CSVRGQGAFGSTIYF. The CDR3 DNA is TGCAGCGTTAGAGGGCAGGGGGCTTTTGGAAGCACCATATATTTT. The chain uses TRBV29-1 and TRBJ1-3; 8 bases agree with TRBD1. The length of the CDR3 is 15 residues. Germline CDR1 reads SQVTM; CDR2 reads ANQGSEA.

This chain connects TRBV7-7 to TRBJ2-1; 9 nucleotides agree with TRBD2. This CDR3 comprises 13 residues. Germline V gene data show CDR1 as SSHAT and CDR2 as FNYEAQ (reference sequence). This CDR3 is CASGLSGGGEQFF. The CDR3 DNA sequence: TGTGCTAGCGGACTTAGCGGGGGAGGGGAGCAGTTCTTC.

This chain links TRBV7-2 with TRBJ1-2, with D unclear. Germline CDR1 reads SGHTA; CDR2 reads FQGNSA. V was shortened by 5 bases and J by 4 bases, with 8 bases between the two germline ends. The CDR3 is made up of 12 amino acids. The CDR3 here is CASSASFYGYTF. The CDR3 DNA follows: TGTGCCAGCAGCGCAAGCTTCTATGGCTACACCTTC.

This clonotype was seen many times. The gene calls are TRBV11-3 and TRBJ2-5, with TRBD2 as a possible D gene (5 bases). The CDR3 covers 15 residues. Germline V lookup: CDR1 SGHNT, CDR2 YENEEA. V shed 5 bases and J shed 3 bases, with 16 bases lying between them. CDR3 coding DNA: TGTGCCAGCAGCAAAGGGAGTGGTTTAAAAGAGACCCAGTACTTC. The encoded protein is CASSKGSGLKETQYF.

V and J are TRBV18 and TRBJ1-4; D gene unclear. Trimming left V 3 bases short and J 8 bases short, with 13 bases between. Looked up from germline, CDR1 is KGHSH and CDR2 is LQKENI. The CDR3 contains 14 residues. The CDR3 DNA follows: TGTGCCAGCTCACCTGTCGCAGGACCAGAAAAACTGTTTTTT. This sequence encodes CASSPVAGPEKLFF. The full variable domain, rest sourced from reference TRBV18 and TRBJ1-4, is NAGVMQNPRHLVRRRGQEARLRCSPMKGHSHVYWYRQLPEEGLKFMVYLQKENIIDESGMPKERFSAEFPKEGPSILRIQQVVRGDSAAYFCASSPVAGPEKLFFGSGTQLSVL.

V and J are TRBV2 and TRBJ1-4, with a tentative D call TRBD1 (5 bases). Germline CDR1 reads SNHLY; CDR2 reads FYNNEI. V lost 3 bases to trimming and J lost 5 bases, with 16 bases between them. The CDR3 length is 16 residues. The CDR3 reads CASSEGGRRINEKLFF. The CDR3 DNA is TGTGCCAGCAGTGAGGGGGGACGACGAATCAATGAAAAACTGTTTTTT.

This clonotype was observed a handful of times. The chain links TRBV7-6 to TRBJ2-1; TRBD2 matches at 7 bases. This CDR3 has 17 amino acids. Germline assignment: CDR1 SGHVS and CDR2 FNYEAQ. With 2 bases clipped from V and 8 bases from J, the junction kept 15 bases outside the gene matches. CDR3 residues: CASSLSSPTGTIDEQFF. The CDR3 nucleotides are TGTGCCAGCAGCTTATCCTCCCCCACCGGGACTATCGATGAGCAGTTCTTC.

Worth noting for this clonotype: At one end the junction does not follow the germline gene, possibly because of a read error. V usage is TRBV19 and J usage is TRBJ1-1; D is ambiguous. Looked up from germline, CDR1 is LNHDA and CDR2 is SQIVND (reference sequence). This CDR3 region has 12 residues. The CDR3, as DNA: TGTGCCAGTAGTCTCCAGAGGGCTGAAGCCTTCTTT. Protein: CASSLQRAEAFF.

The table lists this clonotype with a few counts. The chain has TRBV4-1 and TRBJ2-3; D call uncertain. Trimming took 4 bases from V and 4 from J, leaving 6 bases between them. Germline V CDR1 and CDR2: MGHRA, YSYEKL. This CDR3 has 12 amino acids. The CDR3, as DNA: TGCGCCAGCAGCCTCGGGTCAGATACGCAGTATTTT. Its translation: CASSLGSDTQYF.

This clonotype was picked up many times. This chain links TRBV14 with TRBJ1-2; 9 bases are a match to TRBD1. The CDR3 is 13 residues long. From germline, CDR1 is SGHDN and CDR2 FVKESK. V was pared by 5 bases and J by 8 bases, with 6 bases of the junction left unmatched. In nucleotides, the CDR3 is TGTGCCAGCAGCGCGACAGGGGGATCAGGCTACACCTTC. Translating gives CASSATGGSGYTF.

This clonotype occurred many times. This chain uses TRBV11-1 with TRBJ2-1, with 7 bases fitting TRBD1. Germline V lookup: CDR1 SGHAT, CDR2 FQDESV (reference sequence). This CDR3 has 17 amino acids. Germline trimming cut 5 bases from V and 6 bases from J; bases unmatched to any gene: 16. The CDR3 region has the DNA TGTGCCAGCAGCCGAAGATATTCGGGACAGTTCCTCAATGAGCAGTTCTTC. Protein product: CASSRRYSGQFLNEQFF.

The chain combines TRBV5-1 with TRBJ1-1; D possibly corresponds to TRBD1 (6 bases). Germline V lookup: CDR1 SGHRS, CDR2 YFSETQ. The CDR3 runs to 15 residues. V gave up 3 bases and J gave up 4 bases, with 16 bases separating them. The CDR3, as DNA: TGCGCCAGCAGCTCCGGTGGGGGCTCGGGCACTGAAGCTTTCTTT. Its translation is CASSSGGGSGTEAFF.

The gene calls are TRBV7-2 and TRBJ1-1; D ambiguous. V lost 3 bases to trimming and J lost 2 bases, with 4 bases between them. The CDR3 is 12 residues long. Per the germline V gene, CDR1 is SGHTA and CDR2 is FQGNSA. The CDR3 here is CASSFSNTEAFF. For the CDR3, the DNA is TGTGCCAGCAGCTTTTCAAACACTGAAGCTTTCTTT. Looking up the rest from reference TRBV7-2 and TRBJ1-1 gives the full variable domain: GAGVSQSPSNKVTEKGKDVELRCDPISGHTALYWYRQSLGQGLEFLIYFQGNSAPDKSGLPSDRFSAERTGGSVSTLTIQRTQQEDSAVYLCASSFSNTEAFFGQGTRLTVV.

The chain recombines TRBV24-1 with TRBJ2-3; the D is unclear. CDR3 length: 15 residues. V was clipped by 3 bases and J by 11 bases, with 20 bases between them. The germline gives CDR1 KGHDR, CDR2 SFDVKD. CDR3 protein: CATSDPSGPYNEQYF. The CDR3 DNA is TGTGCCACCAGTGATCCCTCGGGTCCATACAATGAGCAGTATTTT.

The table lists this clonotype with many counts. Here the CDR3 DNA reads TGTGCCAGCTCGGGACAGGCCCATGAAAAACTGTTTTTT. This translates into CASSGQAHEKLFF. V and J are TRBV6-1 and TRBJ1-4, with TRBD1 identical over 8 bases. Unmatched junction bases numbered 5, after V lost 8 bases and J lost 6 bases. This CDR3 has 13 residues. Looked up from germline, CDR1 is MNHNS and CDR2 is SASEGT.

At least ten counts were recorded for this clonotype. The rearrangement joins TRBV7-9 to TRBJ2-7, with 9 nucleotides matching TRBD1. Germline CDR1 SEHNR, CDR2 FQNEAQ (reference sequence). CDR3 length: 17 amino acids. The trim removed 5 bases at V and 5 bases at J, leaving 16 bases unmatched. CDR3 sequence reads: CASSPRVGTGMANEQYF. The CDR3 DNA is TGTGCCAGCAGCCCCCGGGTTGGGACAGGGATGGCCAACGAGCAGTACTTC. Drawing the rest from reference TRBV7-9 and TRBJ2-7, the complete variable domain is DTGVSQNPRHKITKRGQNVTFRCDPISEHNRLYWYRQTLGQGPEFLTYFQNEAQLEKSRLLSDRFSAERPKGSFSTLEIQRTEQGDSAMYLCASSPRVGTGMANEQYFGPGTRLTVT.

This clonotype was recorded at least ten times. For the CDR3, the DNA is TGTGCCAGCAGTTATCTCGGGGACAGGGGGAGGGGTACGCAGTATTTT. Translation: CASSYLGDRGRGTQYF. V gene TRBV12-3 or TRBV12-4 combines with J gene TRBJ2-3; 11 bases fit TRBD1. The CDR3 runs to 16 residues. With 4 bases clipped from V and 8 bases from J, the junction kept 11 bases outside the gene matches.

About this clonotype itself: Being one base from a much bigger clone, this may be a read error. A read error is likely, as this CDR3 ends without the conserved phenylalanine or tryptophan. This sequence joins TRBV20-1 and TRBJ2-3, with TRBD2 identical over 10 bases. V trimming: 4 bases; J trimming: 3 bases; junction bases outside the gene matches: 4. This CDR3 has 14 amino acids. Germline V CDR1 and CDR2: DFQATT, SNEGSKA (reference sequence). The CDR3 coding sequence is TGCAGTGCTATAGCGGGGGGTCCAACAGATACGCAGTATTCT. Translation: CSAIAGGPTDTQYS.

CDR3 coding DNA: TGTGCCAGCAGCGTAGGGGGGGCTAATCAGCCCCAGCATTTT. This gives the protein CASSVGGANQPQHF. V and J are TRBV7-9 and TRBJ1-5, with TRBD1 as a possible D gene (6 bases). This CDR3 is built from 14 residues. Germline V gene lookup returns CDR1 SEHNR and CDR2 FQNEAQ (reference sequence). V lost 5 bases to trimming and J lost 4 bases, with 12 bases between them.

Details on this clonotype: A much more abundant neighbour one base away suggests this may be a read error. The V and J genes are TRBV11-2 and TRBJ2-1; TRBD1 matches 8 bases. The CDR3 is made up of 15 amino acids. CDR1 SGHAT and CDR2 FQNNGV come from the germline V gene. The CDR3 here is CASSYGQGTYNEQSF. CDR3 sequence (DNA): TGTGCCAGCAGTTACGGACAGGGTACCTACAATGAGCAGTCCTTC.

This clonotype was counted between two and nine times. A much larger clone sits a single nucleotide away, making a read error possible. The V call is TRBV6-2 or TRBV6-3, the J call TRBJ1-4, with unresolved D. The CDR3 extends over 14 amino acids. CDR1 and CDR2 from the germline V gene are MNHEY and SVGEGT. The CDR3 DNA follows: TGTGCCAGCAGTTATGACTTCTTGGATGAAAAACTGCTTTTT. This gives the protein CASSYDFLDEKLLF.

This clonotype was observed at least ten times. J is TRBJ1-4 and V is TRBV7-9, with 9 bases matching TRBD1. This CDR3 comprises 15 residues. V was pared by 2 bases and J by 6 bases, with 4 bases of the junction left unmatched. Germline values: CDR1 SEHNR, CDR2 FQNEAQ (reference sequence). DNA for the CDR3: TGTGCCAGCAGCTTAAAGGGACAGGGAGATGAAAAACTGTTTTTT. This encodes CASSLKGQGDEKLFF.

This clonotype was found many times. This chain joins TRBV12-3 or TRBV12-4 and TRBJ2-5, with a weak D call TRBD1 (6 bases). V shed 6 bases and J shed 5 bases, with 16 bases lying between them. The CDR3 contains 14 residues. CDR3 residues: CASRHTGNRETQYF. CDR3 sequence (DNA): TGTGCCAGCAGACATACAGGGAATCGGGAGACCCAGTACTTC.

This clonotype was seen at least ten times. The chain joins TRBV2 to TRBJ1-1; D might be TRBD1 (5 bases). Trimming took 7 bases from V and 6 from J, leaving 12 bases between them. The CDR3 sequence is 12 residues long. Per the germline V gene, CDR1 is SNHLY and CDR2 is FYNNEI. Here the CDR3 reads CASIRQRAEAFF. CDR3 nucleotide sequence: TGTGCCAGCATTAGACAGAGGGCTGAAGCTTTCTTT.

This clonotype was observed a single time. A read error is possible here, since a much larger clone lies one base away. The chain is built from TRBV6-1 and TRBJ1-2, with D unresolved. CDR3 length equals 13 residues. The germline V gene encodes CDR1 MNHNS and CDR2 SASEGT. For the CDR3, the DNA is TGTGCCAGCAGTGCAGAAGGGAAAGGTGGCCACACCTTC. It is translated as CASSAEGKGGHTF.